Listed below are T cell receptor beta chains from one sample, sequenced in a study of blood T cell repertoires in COVID-19. Libraries were prepared by immunoSEQ multiplex PCR; TCRdb keeps only in-frame clonotypes and omits some of them. The sample holds about 54,000 clones, more than 70% seen once. The sequenced sample consisted of peripheral blood. The receptors here all came from a man between 60 and 75 years old with active COVID-19. The CDR3 runs from the conserved cysteine through the conserved F or W. The D gene is left open where the match is weak. Clone size appears in some rows only: once, few, many, or a class for an expanded clone.

j_call clone_size d_call v_call cdr3_nt cdr3_aa
TRBJ2-7 - TRBD1 TRBV12-5 TGTGCTAGTGGTTTGGGTCGACAGGGCTTAAGCTCCTACGAGCAGTACTTC CASGLGRQGLSSYEQYF
TRBJ1-1 once TRBD1 TRBV6-5 TGTGCCAGCAGTTACTCGGGACAGACGAACACTGAAGCTTTCTTT CASSYSGQTNTEAFF
TRBJ1-2 - - TRBV5-1 TGCGCCAGCAGCTTGACAGCCGACAGCTATGGCTACACCTTC CASSLTADSYGYTF
TRBJ2-7 - TRBD2 TRBV10-3 TGTGCCATCAGGGGAGGGGGAAGGACTAGCGGGAGCTACGAGCAGTACTTC CAIRGGGRTSGSYEQYF
TRBJ2-2 - - TRBV10-3 TGTGCCATCAGTGAGTCGTCAGGCCGGGGTGGGAGCGGGGAGCTGTTTTTT CAISESSGRGGSGELFF
TRBJ1-2 - TRBD1 TRBV28 TGTGCCAGCAGTTTATTTCAGGGGGATGGCTACACCTTC CASSLFQGDGYTF
TRBJ1-3 - TRBD1 TRBV9 TGTGCCAGCAGCGTAGCTACGGGACAGGGAGTAGCGGGAAACACCATATATTTT CASSVATGQGVAGNTIYF
TRBJ2-1 - - TRBV19 TGTGCCAGTAGCGGTTTTACCTACAATGAGCAGTTCTTC CASSGFTYNEQFF
TRBJ2-1 - TRBD2 TRBV24-1 TGTGCCACATCTAGCGGGAGGTTCAATGAGCAGTTCTTC CATSSGRFNEQFF
TRBJ2-2 - TRBD2 TRBV4-1 TGCGCCAGCAGCCAAGGCGGCGGGAGGTCGAACACCGGGGAGCTGTTTTTT CASSQGGGRSNTGELFF
TRBJ2-3 - TRBD2 TRBV2 TGTGCCAGCAGTCCGACTAGCGCACGGGGAGATACGCAGTATTTT CASSPTSARGDTQYF
TRBJ2-2 - TRBD2 TRBV27 TGTGCCAGCAGTTTCCGACTAGCGGGAGGGTCGGAGCTGTTTTTT CASSFRLAGGSELFF
TRBJ1-1 once - TRBV5-1 TGCGCCAGCAGCCTAGGGGGGAACACTGAAGCTTTCTTT CASSLGGNTEAFF
TRBJ2-7 - TRBD2 TRBV28 TGTGCCAGCAGCCCAACTAGCGGGAGTTCCTTCGAGCAGTACTTC CASSPTSGSSFEQYF
TRBJ2-2 - TRBD2 TRBV5-1 TGCGCCAGCAGCTCGACCGGACTAGCGTCCACCGGGGAGCTGTTTTTT CASSSTGLASTGELFF
TRBJ2-7 - TRBD2 TRBV28 TGTGCCAGCAGTTTATTATGGGCAAAGCGGGAAAGTGCGGACGAGCAGTACTTC CASSLLWAKRESADEQYF
TRBJ2-6 - - TRBV11-2 TGTGCCAGCAGCTTAGAGTCAGGCTATCCCTCTGGGGCCAACGTCCTGACTTTC CASSLESGYPSGANVLTF
TRBJ2-2 - TRBD1 TRBV6-5 TGTGCCAGCACCCCGGGACAGGGGGCCTCCGGGGAGCTGTTTTTT CASTPGQGASGELFF
TRBJ1-1 - - TRBV5-1 TGCGCCAGCAGCTCGGGGGAGACAGTTAACACTGAAGCTTTCTTT CASSSGETVNTEAFF
TRBJ2-1 - - TRBV27 TGTGCCAACCCGAGGGTGAAAGACCATAGCTACAATGAGCAGTTCTTC CANPRVKDHSYNEQFF
TRBJ1-2 - - TRBV2 TGTGCCAGCAGTGAACCTACCCGGGACTATGGCTACACCTTC CASSEPTRDYGYTF
TRBJ2-7 once TRBD1 TRBV11-2 TGTGCCAGCAGCGGATGGGACAGGGGGAGAGGCGAGCAGTACTTC CASSGWDRGRGEQYF